The sequence of this T cell receptor (beta chain) was determined in a study of T cells after yellow fever vaccination. MiXCR was run by TCRdb on the 5' RACE reads, yielding one entry per CDR3 protein. The sample lists some 110,000 distinct CDR3 sequences, roughly 8.9% occurring once. Germline V CDR1 and CDR2: MNHEY, SVGAGI. Trimming removed 10 bases at V and 4 bases at J, with 26 bases between. The CDR3 totals 17 residues. This clonotype was recorded a few times. This receptor was obtained from a man aged 25 to 40 who received the YFV17D yellow fever vaccine. The chain couples TRBV6-5 to TRBJ2-4, with D possibly being TRBD1 or TRBD2 (5 bases each). The sequencing here drew on CD8+ T cells sorted from PBMCs, taken 45 days after the yellow fever booster vaccination. The CDR3 loop reads CANYYRDPPLPKNIQYF. In nucleotides, the CDR3 is TGTGCCAACTATTACCGGGACCCACCCCTCCCTAAAAACATTCAGTACTTC.